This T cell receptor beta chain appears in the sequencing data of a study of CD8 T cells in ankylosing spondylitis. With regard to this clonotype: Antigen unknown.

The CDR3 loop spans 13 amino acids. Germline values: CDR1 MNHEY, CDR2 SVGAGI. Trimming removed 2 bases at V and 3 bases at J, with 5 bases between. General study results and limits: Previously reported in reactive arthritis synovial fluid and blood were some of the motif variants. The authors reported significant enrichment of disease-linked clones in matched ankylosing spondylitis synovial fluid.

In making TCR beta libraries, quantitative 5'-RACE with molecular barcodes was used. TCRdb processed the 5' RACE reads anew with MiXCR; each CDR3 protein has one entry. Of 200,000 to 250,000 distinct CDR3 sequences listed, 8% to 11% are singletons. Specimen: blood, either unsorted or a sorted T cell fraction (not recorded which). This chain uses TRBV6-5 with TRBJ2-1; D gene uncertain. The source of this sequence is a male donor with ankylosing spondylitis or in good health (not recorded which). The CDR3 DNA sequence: TGTGCCAGCAGTTACGACGGCTACAATGAGCAGTTCTTC. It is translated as CASSYDGYNEQFF.